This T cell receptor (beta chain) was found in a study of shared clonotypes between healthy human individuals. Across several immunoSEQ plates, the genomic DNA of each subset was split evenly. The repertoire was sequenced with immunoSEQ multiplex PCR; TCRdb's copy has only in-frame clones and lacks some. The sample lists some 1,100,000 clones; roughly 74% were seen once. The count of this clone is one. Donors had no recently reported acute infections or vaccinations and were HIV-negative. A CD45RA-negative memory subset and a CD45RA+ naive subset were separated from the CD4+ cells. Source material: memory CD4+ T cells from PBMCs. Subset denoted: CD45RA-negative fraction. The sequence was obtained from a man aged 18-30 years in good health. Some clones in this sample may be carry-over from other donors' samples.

CDR3 nucleotides: TGTGCCTGGAGTGTACAGCTAGATACGCAGTATTTT. Translation gives CAWSVQLDTQYF. The gene calls are TRBV30 and TRBJ2-3; D remains ambiguous. CDR3 size: 12 residues. Trimming took 0 bases from V and 5 from J, leaving 6 bases between them. Germline assignment: CDR1 GTSNPN and CDR2 SVGIG (reference sequence).